This TCR beta chain came from a study of shared T cell receptors in the human thymus. Sequenced by immunoSEQ multiplex PCR; TCRdb stores in-frame clones only, minus some. The sample lists 500,000 to 850,000 clones, approximately 87% occurring once. The CDR3 is 14 amino acids. Germline lookup yields CDR1 WSHSY and CDR2 SAAADI. The germline V and J ends were trimmed by 6 bases and 1 base, with 12 bases remaining between them. The same data also contributed to another study, on human thymus T cells. That report notes: Corrective cardiac surgery supplied the resected thymus tissue. Within thymic and blood repertoires, V and J gene usage appeared to be biased.

This TCR came from a boy younger than two with a congenital heart defect. V gene TRBV10-2 combines with J gene TRBJ1-2; D gene uncertain. The source material was thymocytes. CDR3 sequence reads: CASRPTRNNYGYTF. The CDR3 DNA reads TGCGCCAGCAGACCCACAAGAAATAACTATGGCTACACCTTC.